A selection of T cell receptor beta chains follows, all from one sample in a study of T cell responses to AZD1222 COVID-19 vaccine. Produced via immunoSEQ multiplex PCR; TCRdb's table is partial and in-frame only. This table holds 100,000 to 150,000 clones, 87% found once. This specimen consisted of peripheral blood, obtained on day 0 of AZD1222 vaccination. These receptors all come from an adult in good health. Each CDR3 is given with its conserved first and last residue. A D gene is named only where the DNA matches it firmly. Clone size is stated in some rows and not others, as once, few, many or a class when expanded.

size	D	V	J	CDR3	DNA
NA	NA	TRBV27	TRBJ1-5	CASSPGPFNQPQHF	TGTGCCAGCAGTCCCGGGCCGTTCAATCAGCCCCAGCATTTT
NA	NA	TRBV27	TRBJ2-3	CASSYADTQYF	TGTGCCAGCAGTTACGCAGATACGCAGTATTTT
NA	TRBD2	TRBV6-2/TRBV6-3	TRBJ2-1	CASSYLAGGNYNEQFF	TGTGCCAGCAGTTATTTAGCGGGGGGAAACTACAATGAGCAGTTCTTC
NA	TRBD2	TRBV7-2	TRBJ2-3	CASSFSLGSGGTDTQYF	TGTGCCAGCAGCTTCTCCCTGGGTAGCGGGGGAACAGATACGCAGTATTTT
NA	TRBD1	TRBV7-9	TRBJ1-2	CASSIGTGANYGYTF	TGTGCCAGCAGCATAGGGACAGGGGCCAACTATGGCTACACCTTC
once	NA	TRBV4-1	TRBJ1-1	CASSQELVAGTSGNTEAFF	TGCGCCAGCAGCCAAGAATTGGTCGCGGGAACTTCGGGGAACACTGAAGCTTTCTTT
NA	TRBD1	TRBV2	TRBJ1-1	CASSEAGTGNEAFF	TGTGCCAGCAGTGAAGCGGGGACAGGGAATGAGGCTTTCTTT
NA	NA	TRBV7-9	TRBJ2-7	CASSSYHLGGLYEQYF	TGTGCCAGCAGCTCGTACCACTTGGGGGGACTCTACGAGCAGTACTTC
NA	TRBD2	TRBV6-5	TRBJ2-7	CASSPDWGGEQYF	TGTGCCAGCAGTCCGGACTGGGGAGGGGAGCAGTACTTC
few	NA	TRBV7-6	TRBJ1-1	CASSLSEGRRAEAFF	TGTGCCAGCAGCCTCAGTGAGGGTAGGCGCGCTGAAGCTTTCTTT
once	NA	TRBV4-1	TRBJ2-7	CASSPGAPDFYEQYF	TGCGCCAGTTCGCCGGGGGCTCCAGACTTCTACGAGCAGTACTTC
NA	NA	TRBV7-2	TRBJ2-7	CASSFQTGPAF	TGTGCCAGCAGCTTTCAGACAGGACCCGCCTTC
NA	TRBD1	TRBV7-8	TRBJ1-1	CASRGQGLGRNTEAFF	TGTGCCAGCAGAGGACAGGGTCTTGGAAGGAACACTGAAGCTTTCTTT
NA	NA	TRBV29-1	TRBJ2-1	CSVESAPGSDEQFF	TGCAGCGTTGAATCGGCCCCAGGTTCGGATGAGCAGTTCTTC
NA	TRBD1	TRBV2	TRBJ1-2	CASTLGQSGYGYTF	TGTGCCAGCACCCTGGGACAGTCGGGCTATGGCTACACCTTC
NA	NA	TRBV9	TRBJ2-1	CASSVSLENEQFF	TGTGCCAGCAGCGTAAGTCTGGAAAATGAGCAGTTCTTC
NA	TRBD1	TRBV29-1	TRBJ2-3	CSVGNRGTDTQYF	TGCAGCGTTGGTAACAGGGGGACAGATACGCAGTATTTT
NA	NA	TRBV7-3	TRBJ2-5	CASSLNWPRDNQETQYF	TGTGCCAGCAGCTTAAATTGGCCCCGGGACAACCAAGAGACCCAGTACTTC
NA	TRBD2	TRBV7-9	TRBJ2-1	CASSPNSGGGRYNEQFF	TGTGCCAGCAGCCCCAACAGTGGCGGGGGACGCTACAATGAGCAGTTCTTC
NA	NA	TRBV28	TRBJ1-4	CASSFFKSGVREKLFF	TGTGCCAGCAGTTTCTTTAAGTCCGGGGTTCGAGAAAAACTGTTTTTT
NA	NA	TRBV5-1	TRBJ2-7	CASSKETGRRYEQYF	TGCGCCAGCAGCAAGGAAACGGGACGCCGATACGAGCAGTACTTC
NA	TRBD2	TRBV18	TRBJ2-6	CASSPRPGTILRANVLTF	TGTGCCAGCTCACCACGTCCCGGGACTATCCTGAGGGCCAACGTCCTGACTTTC
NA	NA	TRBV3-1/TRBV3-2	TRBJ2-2	CASRRVTGELFF	TGTGCCAGCAGACGGGTCACCGGGGAGCTGTTTTTT
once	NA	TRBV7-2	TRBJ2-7	CASSLYSGDTAFKGYF	TGTGCCAGCAGCTTATATTCCGGGGACACAGCCTTCAAGGGGTACTTC